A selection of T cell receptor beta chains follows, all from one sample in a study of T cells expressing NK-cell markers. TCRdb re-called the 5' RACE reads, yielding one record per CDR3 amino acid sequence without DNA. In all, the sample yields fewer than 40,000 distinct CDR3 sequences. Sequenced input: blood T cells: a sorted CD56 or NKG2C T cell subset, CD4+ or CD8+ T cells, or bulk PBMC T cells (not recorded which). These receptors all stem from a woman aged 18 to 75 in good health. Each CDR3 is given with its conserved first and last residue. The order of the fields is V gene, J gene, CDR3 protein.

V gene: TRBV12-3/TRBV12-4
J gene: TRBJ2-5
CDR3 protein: CASSLRGTSLVETQYF

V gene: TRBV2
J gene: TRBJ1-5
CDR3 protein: CASGLKFSNQPQHF

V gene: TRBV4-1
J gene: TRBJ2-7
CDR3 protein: CASSQATGTGVHEQYF

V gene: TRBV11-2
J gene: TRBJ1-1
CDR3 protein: CASSLDRGGNSRDTEAFF

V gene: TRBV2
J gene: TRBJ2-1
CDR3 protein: CASSEQREGINEQFF

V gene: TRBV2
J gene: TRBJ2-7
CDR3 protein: CASSESGGTGGYEQYF

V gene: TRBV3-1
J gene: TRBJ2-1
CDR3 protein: CASSQERVGTSIHEQFF

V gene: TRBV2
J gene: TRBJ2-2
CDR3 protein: CASSPSGLAGANTGELFF

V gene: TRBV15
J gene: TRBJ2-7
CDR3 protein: CATSRGQGTSYEQYF

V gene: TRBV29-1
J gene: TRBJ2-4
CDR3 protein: CSVEVGYKGKNIQYF

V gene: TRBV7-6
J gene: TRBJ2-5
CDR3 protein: CASSTGAVKTQYF

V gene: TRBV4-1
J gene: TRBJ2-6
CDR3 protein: CASSQEDSLSGANVLTF

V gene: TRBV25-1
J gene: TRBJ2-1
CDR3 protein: CASSESVGLAGDEQFF

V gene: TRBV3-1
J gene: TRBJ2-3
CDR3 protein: CASSQERGTDTQYF

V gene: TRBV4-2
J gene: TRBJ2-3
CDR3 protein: CASSQDRLTSTDTQYF

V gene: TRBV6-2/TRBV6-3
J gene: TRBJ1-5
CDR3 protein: CASRTGGPNQPQHF

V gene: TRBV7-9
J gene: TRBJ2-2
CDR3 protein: CASRGTSDVTGELFF

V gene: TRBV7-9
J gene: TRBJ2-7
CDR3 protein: CASSLNLGETPSEQYF

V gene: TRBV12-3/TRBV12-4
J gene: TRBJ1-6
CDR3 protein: CASSLDSEPLHF

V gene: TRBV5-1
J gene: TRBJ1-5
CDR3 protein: CASSLQGHQPQHF

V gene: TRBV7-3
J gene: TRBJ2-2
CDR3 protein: CASSLTGELFF

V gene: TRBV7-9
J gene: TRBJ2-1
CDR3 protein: CASSLSVAYDEQFF

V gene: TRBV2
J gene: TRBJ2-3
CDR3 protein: CASVASESTDTQYF

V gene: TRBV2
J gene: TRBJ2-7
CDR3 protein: CASATYRDEQYF

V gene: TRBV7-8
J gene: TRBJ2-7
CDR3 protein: CASSLGLTGGYEQYF

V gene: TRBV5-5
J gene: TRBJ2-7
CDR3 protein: CASSTPGGVETYEQYF

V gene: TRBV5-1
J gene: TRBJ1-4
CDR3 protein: CASSKGQGYINEKLFF

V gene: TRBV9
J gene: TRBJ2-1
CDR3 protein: CASSSPGDNEQFF

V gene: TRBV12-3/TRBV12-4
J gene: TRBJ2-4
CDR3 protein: CASSHQGLAGKLAKNIQYF

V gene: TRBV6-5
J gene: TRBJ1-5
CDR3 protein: CASSGVGQPQHF

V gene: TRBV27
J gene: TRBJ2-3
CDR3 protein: CASSFVGLRTDTQYF

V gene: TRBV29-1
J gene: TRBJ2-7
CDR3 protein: CSVAGHGPHEQYF

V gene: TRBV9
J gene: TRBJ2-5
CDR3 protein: CASSGTWGSRETQYF

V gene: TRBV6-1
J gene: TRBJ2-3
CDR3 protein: CASHQRGMADTQYF

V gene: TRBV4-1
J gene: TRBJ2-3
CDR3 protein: CASSSGPSGATDTQYF

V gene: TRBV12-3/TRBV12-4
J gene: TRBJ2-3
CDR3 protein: CASSFYLGDTQYF

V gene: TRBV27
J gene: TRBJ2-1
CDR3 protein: CASSFLARFGPTGNNEQFF

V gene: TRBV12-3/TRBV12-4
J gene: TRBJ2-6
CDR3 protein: CASSPDGNSGANVLTF

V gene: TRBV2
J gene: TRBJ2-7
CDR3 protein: CASSEVYEQYF

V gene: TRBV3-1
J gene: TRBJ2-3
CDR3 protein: CASSQKFGGDTQYF

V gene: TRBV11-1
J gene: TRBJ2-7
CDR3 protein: CASSLPQGTPDEQYF

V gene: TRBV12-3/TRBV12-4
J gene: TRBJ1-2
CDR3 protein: CASSLLVYGYTF

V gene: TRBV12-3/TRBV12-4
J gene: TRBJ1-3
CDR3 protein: CASSTSGGTIYF

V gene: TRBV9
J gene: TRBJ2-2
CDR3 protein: CASSVNRGFGTGELFF

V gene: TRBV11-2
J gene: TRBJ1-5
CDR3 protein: CASSDVGQPQHF

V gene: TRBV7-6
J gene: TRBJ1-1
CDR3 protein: CASSLEGGNTEAFF